Below are 21 T cell receptor beta chains sequenced from a single sample in a study of regulatory T cells in long-lasting Graves disease. Investigators prepared the TCR beta libraries by applying iRepertoire HTBI primers and Arm-PCR of CDR3 regions. In TCRdb, the multiplex PCR reads were re-called with MiXCR into one record per CDR3 protein. The table shows some 470,000 distinct CDR3 sequences, with approximately 21% occurring only once. The time point: persistent/refractory GD, antithyroid drugs over 5 years with positive TRAb. After RNA was extracted from PBMCs, the TCR library was made from it. This specimen was peripheral blood mononuclear cells (PBMCs), taken when the disease was refractory, from a patient treated with antithyroid drugs. The receptors were gathered from a female donor with Graves disease.

J is TRBJ2-7 and V is TRBV5-1, with 7 bases matching TRBD1. Germline values: CDR1 SGHRS, CDR2 YFSETQ. The CDR3 totals 15 residues. J gave up 4 bases and V 1 base, and 8 bases lay outside the gene matches. The CDR3 DNA is TGCGCCAGCAGCTTGACCCAACAGGGGCCGTACGAGCAGTACTTC. This codes for CASSLTQQGPYEQYF.

This clonotype was observed many times. The J gene is TRBJ1-2, the V gene TRBV13; 9 bases are a match to TRBD1. This CDR3 contains 16 residues. From germline, CDR1 is PRHDT and CDR2 FYEKMQ (reference sequence). Germline trimming cut 3 bases from V and 3 bases from J; bases unmatched to any gene: 8. For the CDR3, the DNA is TGTGCCAGCAGCTTGTGGTACAGGGGGCTCGACTATGGCTACACCTTC. This sequence encodes CASSLWYRGLDYGYTF.

Comment on this clonotype: A much larger clone lies one base from this, so it may be a read error. The chain combines TRBV7-9 with TRBJ2-2; D is perhaps TRBD2 (5 bases). CDR1 and CDR2 from the germline V gene are SEHNR and FQNEAQ (reference sequence). The CDR3 has 18 residues. The CDR3 protein is CASSLIGYEKENTGELLF. CDR3 DNA: TGTGCCAGCAGCTTAATAGGCTATGAGAAGGAGAACACCGGGGAGCTGCTTTTT.

This clonotype was observed many times. This rearrangement joins TRBV7-2 to TRBJ1-6; TRBD1 is a possible D gene (6 bases). The CDR3 extends over 15 amino acids. Trimming left V 5 bases short and J 8 bases short, with 16 bases between. Per the germline V gene, CDR1 is SGHTA and CDR2 is FQGNSA. CDR3 bases: TGTGCCAGCAGCCAACGAGGACAGTCCGATTCACCCCTCCACTTT. Translating it yields CASSQRGQSDSPLHF. Full variable domain (rest looked up from reference TRBV7-2 and TRBJ1-6): GAGVSQSPSNKVTEKGKDVELRCDPISGHTALYWYRQSLGQGLEFLIYFQGNSAPDKSGLPSDRFSAERTGGSVSTLTIQRTQQEDSAVYLCASSQRGQSDSPLHFGNGTRLTVT.

The rearrangement links TRBV4-1 to TRBJ2-5, with 8 bases that match TRBD2. Germline values: CDR1 MGHRA, CDR2 YSYEKL. V gave up 3 bases and J gave up 0 bases; unmatched junction bases: 6. The CDR3 extends over 16 amino acids. The DNA for the CDR3 is TGCGCCAGCAGCCAGGACCTTAGCGGGAACCAAGAGACCCAGTACTTC. This gives the protein CASSQDLSGNQETQYF.

The rearrangement links TRBV5-1 to TRBJ2-3; 7 bases line up with TRBD1. The CDR3 length is 16 residues. Looked up from germline, CDR1 is SGHRS and CDR2 is YFSETQ. J was trimmed by 3 bases and V by 1 base; bases with no gene match: 8. The CDR3: CASSLPSGGETDTQYF. In DNA, the CDR3 is TGCGCCAGCAGCTTGCCGTCAGGGGGAGAGACAGATACGCAGTATTTT.

This clonotype was seen at least ten times. V gene TRBV28 combines with J gene TRBJ1-1; D might be TRBD1 (6 bases). Germline values: CDR1 MDHEN, CDR2 SYDVKM. Between the trimmed V and J ends, which lost 3 bases and 10 bases, there was a span of 15 bases. The CDR3 covers 13 residues. The CDR3 sequence: CASSFRGAIGAFF. The CDR3 DNA sequence: TGTGCCAGCAGTTTTCGGGGGGCAATTGGAGCTTTCTTT.

This clonotype was seen at least ten times. This sequence joins TRBV2 and TRBJ1-1; D remains ambiguous. CDR1 and CDR2 (germline): SNHLY, FYNNEI. The CDR3 sequence is 15 residues long. V was shortened by 2 bases and J by 1 base, with 11 bases between the two germline ends. CDR3 sequence reads: CASSEYSSWNTEAFF. The CDR3 nucleotides are TGTGCCAGCAGTGAATATAGCAGCTGGAACACTGAAGCTTTCTTT.

This clonotype has at least ten counts. This chain links TRBV12-3 or TRBV12-4 with TRBJ2-6, with D perhaps assigned TRBD1 or TRBD2 (6 bases each). CDR3 length: 18 amino acids. The V and J ends lost 7 bases and 0 bases respectively, with 19 bases between them. This CDR3 is CASTPGGTPYSGANVLTF. The CDR3 bases are TGTGCCAGCACCCCTGGCGGGACACCGTACTCTGGGGCCAACGTCCTGACTTTC.

The rearrangement uses TRBV12-3 or TRBV12-4 and TRBJ2-5; D is perhaps TRBD1 or TRBD2 (5 bases each). V gave up 6 bases and J gave up 2 bases, with 10 bases separating them. The CDR3 runs 13 residues. This chain's CDR3 is CASSRGPQETQYF. Here the CDR3 DNA reads TGTGCCAGCAGCCGGGGCCCTCAAGAGACCCAGTACTTC.

This clonotype has a count of ten or more. This chain joins TRBV5-1 and TRBJ1-2, with 12 bases identical to TRBD1. This CDR3 has 14 residues. Germline CDR1 and CDR2: SGHRS and YFSETQ. Trimming removed 5 bases from V and 7 bases from J; junction bases left unmatched: 6. The CDR3 loop reads CASRRGTGGFGYTF. The CDR3 DNA reads TGCGCCAGCAGAAGAGGGACAGGGGGCTTTGGCTACACCTTC.

This clonotype was counted at least ten times. The V call is TRBV11-1, the J call TRBJ2-7; 7 bases are shared with TRBD2. CDR1 and CDR2 from the germline V gene are SGHAT and FQDESV (reference sequence). This CDR3 has 16 amino acids. V gave up 4 bases and J gave up 4 bases; unmatched junction bases: 13. The CDR3 DNA follows: TGTGCCAGCAGCTCGGGGGGAGGAGCGGGCCCGTACGAGCAGTACTTC. Protein: CASSSGGGAGPYEQYF.

The V call is TRBV19, the J call TRBJ2-6; a weak D match, TRBD2 (5 bases). V was shortened by 1 base and J by 1 base, with 5 bases between the two germline ends. Germline V lookup: CDR1 LNHDA, CDR2 SQIVND (reference sequence). The CDR3 contains 15 residues. The CDR3 bases are TGTGCCAGTAGTATAGGAGGGTCTGGGGCCAACGTCCTGACTTTC. Translation gives CASSIGGSGANVLTF. Together with reference TRBV19 and TRBJ2-6, the CDR3 gives the full variable domain: DGGITQSPKYLFRKEGQNVTLSCEQNLNHDAMYWYRQDPGQGLRLIYYSQIVNDFQKGDIAEGYSVSREKKESFPLTVTSAQKNPTAFYLCASSIGGSGANVLTFGAGSRLTVL.

A few counts support this clonotype. J is TRBJ2-5 and V is TRBV7-2; TRBD1 matches 8 bases. After removal of 3 bases from V and 1 base from J, the junction contained 1 base not matched to a gene. Germline CDR1 reads SGHTA; CDR2 reads FQGNSA. The CDR3 contains 14 residues. DNA of the CDR3: TGTGCCAGCAGCTTGACAGGGGTCCAAGAGACCCAGTACTTC. Translated, it gives CASSLTGVQETQYF.

Ten or more counts support this clonotype. The gene calls are TRBV3-1 and TRBJ1-2; D remains unclear. Trimming removed 3 bases at V and 8 bases at J, with 10 bases between. Germline V gene lookup returns CDR1 LGHDT and CDR2 YNNKEL (reference sequence). This CDR3 region has 12 residues. The chain's CDR3 is CASSQLERGYTF. CDR3 DNA: TGTGCCAGCAGCCAGCTAGAACGAGGCTACACCTTC.

There are many counts of this clonotype. This CDR3 reads CASSKGAYEQYF. The CDR3 bases are TGTGCCAGCAGCAAGGGGGCCTACGAGCAGTACTTC. The chain has TRBV13 and TRBJ2-7, with D possibly being TRBD1 (6 bases). Trimming removed 5 bases from V and 2 bases from J, with 7 bases in between. The CDR3 contains 12 residues. Germline CDR1 PRHDT, CDR2 FYEKMQ (reference sequence).

This clonotype was detected a few times. The rearrangement links TRBV19 to TRBJ1-5; 7 bases line up with TRBD1. The CDR3 is 18 amino acids. CDR1 LNHDA and CDR2 SQIVND come from the germline V gene (reference sequence). With V trimmed by 3 bases and J by 3 bases, 14 bases remained unmatched. In DNA, the CDR3 is TGTGCCAGTAGTATTGTGGCCGAGGGCAGGGGGAACAATCAGCCCCAGCATTTT. The encoded protein is CASSIVAEGRGNNQPQHF.

Worth noting for this clonotype: Lacking the conserved final phenylalanine or tryptophan, this CDR3 likely reflects a read error. The V call is TRBV20-1, the J call TRBJ2-5, with TRBD2 matching over 13 bases. The germline gives CDR1 DFQATT, CDR2 SNEGSKA (reference sequence). The junction had 0 bases not matched to a gene; V was cut back by 3 bases and J by 5 bases. The CDR3 runs to 13 residues. The CDR3 reads CSARTSGGETQYL. The CDR3 DNA reads TGCAGTGCTAGGACTAGCGGGGGGGAGACCCAGTACCTC.

This clonotype has at least ten counts. The V call is TRBV28, the J call TRBJ1-1; 7 nucleotides agree with TRBD1. The CDR3 contains 15 residues. V lost 4 bases and J lost 2; bases outside the gene matches: 7. Germline V gene data show CDR1 as MDHEN and CDR2 as SYDVKM. CDR3 in amino acids: CASSSPQGVNTEAFF. The DNA for the CDR3 is TGTGCCAGCAGTTCCCCCCAGGGGGTTAACACTGAAGCTTTCTTT.

This clonotype has ten or more counts. The chain joins TRBV2 to TRBJ1-6; TRBD1 is a possible D gene (5 bases). Germline V lookup: CDR1 SNHLY, CDR2 FYNNEI. The CDR3 has 14 residues. V dropped 3 bases and J dropped 9 bases, with 12 bases sitting between them. DNA for the CDR3: TGTGCCAGCAGTGAGGATCAGGGTTTTTCACCCCTCCACTTT. It codes for CASSEDQGFSPLHF.

This clonotype turned up a few times. The chain has TRBV4-1 and TRBJ1-6; no clear D. The CDR3 sequence is 13 residues long. V shed 3 bases and J shed 10 bases, with 10 bases lying between them. The germline V gene has CDR1 MGHRA and CDR2 YSYEKL. The CDR3 region is CASSQGGKSPLHF. CDR3 nucleotides: TGCGCCAGCAGCCAGGGAGGGAAGTCACCCCTCCACTTT.